What follows are 9 T cell receptor beta chains derived from one specimen sequenced in a study of CD8 T cells in ankylosing spondylitis. A single record per CDR3 protein comes from TCRdb applying MiXCR to the 5' RACE reads. The sample includes 180,000 or so distinct CDR3 sequences, approximately 10% seen only once; the top ten take around 29%. The sample was blood, either unsorted or a sorted T cell fraction (not recorded which). The origin of the receptors is a male donor with ankylosing spondylitis or in good health (not recorded which).

This clonotype showed up just a few times. CDR3 loop: CASTKTGLGTEAFF. In DNA form, the CDR3 reads TGTGCCAGCACTAAAACAGGGTTAGGCACTGAAGCTTTCTTT. The chain employs TRBV12-3 or TRBV12-4 and TRBJ1-1, with D possibly TRBD1 on 6 matching bases. The CDR3 runs to 14 residues. Trimming stripped 7 bases from V and 4 bases from J, with 16 bases between.

This clonotype was recorded at least ten times. The V and J genes are TRBV20-1 and TRBJ2-3; unclear D gene. Germline-derived CDR1 and CDR2 are DFQATT and SNEGSKA (reference sequence). Deletions cut 3 bases from V and 6 bases from J, with 10 bases between. This CDR3 spans 12 amino acids. The CDR3, as DNA: TGCAGTGCTAGGCAGCCCGGGGATACGCAGTATTTT. Translated: CSARQPGDTQYF.

This clonotype has more than one count but fewer than ten. This sequence joins TRBV7-9 and TRBJ1-4; D is unclear. Germline V gives CDR1 SEHNR, CDR2 FQNEAQ (reference sequence). Trimming took 4 bases from V and 0 from J, leaving 9 bases between them. This CDR3 comprises 15 residues. The CDR3 DNA sequence: TGTGCCAGCAGCTCCCCACTGGCAACTAATGAAAAACTGTTTTTT. Protein: CASSSPLATNEKLFF. Full variable domain (rest looked up from reference TRBV7-9 and TRBJ1-4): DTGVSQNPRHKITKRGQNVTFRCDPISEHNRLYWYRQTLGQGPEFLTYFQNEAQLEKSRLLSDRFSAERPKGSFSTLEIQRTEQGDSAMYLCASSSPLATNEKLFFGSGTQLSVL.

This clonotype was found many times. The rearrangement joins TRBV27 to TRBJ2-3; 12 bases match TRBD1. V trimming: 5 bases; J trimming: 4 bases; junction bases outside the gene matches: 13. CDR3 length equals 18 residues. From germline, CDR1 is MNHEY and CDR2 SMNVEV (reference sequence). DNA of the CDR3: TGTGCCAGCAGTATAACCGGGACAGGGGGCCCGCAAGCAGATACGCAGTATTTT. This gives the protein CASSITGTGGPQADTQYF.

This clonotype was counted at least ten times. CDR3 loop: CASRLAGGTYNEQFF. The CDR3 nucleotides read TGTGCCAGCAGACTAGCGGGGGGAACCTACAATGAGCAGTTCTTC. The rearrangement links TRBV2 to TRBJ2-1; 12 bases align to TRBD2. Germline trimming cut 6 bases from V and 2 bases from J; bases unmatched to any gene: 2. Germline loops: CDR1 SNHLY, CDR2 FYNNEI. The CDR3 is made up of 15 amino acids.

The chain employs TRBV11-2 and TRBJ2-7; D tentatively reads TRBD1 or TRBD2 (6 bases each). This CDR3 is 12 amino acids long. CDR1 and CDR2 (germline): SGHAT, FQNNGV. V was pared by 11 bases and J by 4 bases, with 15 bases between. This chain's CDR3 is CASKQGGYEQYF. The CDR3 nucleotides are TGTGCCTCAAAGCAAGGGGGGTACGAGCAGTACTTC.

In its sample, this clonotype was seen many times. This rearrangement joins TRBV20-1 to TRBJ2-3; 7 bases are a match to TRBD2. CDR1 is DFQATT, CDR2 SNEGSKA, per germline (reference sequence). V was pared by 3 bases and J by 0 bases, with 9 bases of the junction left unmatched. The CDR3 is 16 residues long. The CDR3 region is CSAREFGGGSTDTQYF. The DNA for the CDR3 is TGCAGTGCTAGGGAGTTCGGGGGAGGGAGCACAGATACGCAGTATTTT.

This chain connects TRBV5-8 to TRBJ1-1, with D perhaps matching TRBD1 (5 bases). Germline-derived CDR1 and CDR2 are SGHTS and YDEGEE. This CDR3 is built from 15 residues. V was pared by 4 bases and J by 1 base, with 14 bases between. The CDR3 region has the DNA TGTGCCAGCAGCAGGGGTCCGAGTAGGAACACTGAAGCTTTCTTT. The encoded protein is CASSRGPSRNTEAFF.

This clonotype has just a few counts. The chain links TRBV4-3 to TRBJ1-5, with TRBD1 matching 9 bases. The junction had 4 bases not matched to a gene; V was cut back by 0 bases and J by 7 bases. Germline V gives CDR1 LGHNA, CDR2 YSLEER. There are 15 residues in the CDR3. The CDR3 DNA follows: TGCGCCAGCAGCCAAGAGACAGGGGGGAACCAGCCCCAGCATTTT. As protein: CASSQETGGNQPQHF.